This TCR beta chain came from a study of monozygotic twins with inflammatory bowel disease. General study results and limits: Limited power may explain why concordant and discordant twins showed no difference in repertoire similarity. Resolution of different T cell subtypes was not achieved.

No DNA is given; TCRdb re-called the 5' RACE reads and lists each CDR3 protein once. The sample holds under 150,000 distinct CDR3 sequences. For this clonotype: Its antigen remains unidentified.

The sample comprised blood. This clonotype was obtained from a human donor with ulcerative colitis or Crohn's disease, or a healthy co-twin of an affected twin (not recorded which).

The CDR3 sequence is CAWSRAGSGNTIYF. The chain employs TRBV30 and TRBJ1-3; TCRdb picks TRBD1, but there is no DNA to check that call. CDR3 length: 14 amino acids. Germline CDR1 is GTSNPN and CDR2 is SVGIG (reference sequence).